These 31 T cell receptor beta chains originate from one sample sequenced in a study of T cell responses to AZD1222 COVID-19 vaccine. Produced via immunoSEQ multiplex PCR; TCRdb's table is partial and in-frame only. The top ten clones hold around 5.1% of a sample with around 80,000 clones, 92% of them seen once. Specimen: peripheral blood, collected 28 days after the second AZD1222 dose. All receptors derive from an adult who received the AZD1222 COVID-19 vaccine.

The J gene is TRBJ1-1, the V gene TRBV14; 8 nucleotides agree with TRBD1. V was pared by 1 base and J by 3 bases, with 13 bases of the junction left unmatched. The CDR3 loop spans 18 amino acids. The germline gives CDR1 SGHDN, CDR2 FVKESK. The CDR3 coding sequence is TGTGCCAGCAGCCAAGGGGTCCCGGGACAGGTTCGGTACACTGAAGCTTTCTTT. It encodes CASSQGVPGQVRYTEAFF.

This chain joins TRBV10-3 and TRBJ2-1, with TRBD2 matching over 12 bases. Trimming cost V 3 bases and J 8 bases; bases outside gene matches: 5. The germline gives CDR1 ENHRY, CDR2 SYGVKD. CDR3 length: 15 amino acids. DNA of the CDR3: TGTGCCATCAGTGAAGGTCTAGCGGGAGGGGATGAGCAGTTCTTC. Its protein product is CAISEGLAGGDEQFF.

In its sample, this clone was seen a few times. The chain carries TRBV5-1 and TRBJ1-1; 7 bases line up with TRBD1. Germline trimming cut 3 bases from V and 8 bases from J; bases unmatched to any gene: 10. Germline lookup yields CDR1 SGHRS and CDR2 YFSETQ. This CDR3 is built from 14 residues. CDR3 in amino acids: CASSWGDSRTEAFF. The CDR3 DNA reads TGCGCCAGCAGCTGGGGGGACAGCCGGACAGAAGCTTTCTTT.

The chain carries TRBV29-1 and TRBJ1-5; TRBD1 aligns across 7 bases. Per the germline V gene, CDR1 is SQVTM and CDR2 is ANQGSEA. The trim removed 7 bases at V and 8 bases at J, leaving 11 bases unmatched. The CDR3 has 13 amino acids. The CDR3 DNA reads as TGCAGCGCCAGACAGGGACAAGGGGAGCCCCAGCATTTT. Its protein product is CSARQGQGEPQHF.

CDR3 loop: CASSIVLAGSTDTQYF. The CDR3 bases are TGTGCCAGTAGTATAGTCCTAGCGGGAAGCACAGATACGCAGTATTTT. The V gene is TRBV19, the J gene TRBJ2-3; 9 positions match TRBD2. CDR1 LNHDA and CDR2 SQIVND come from the germline V gene (reference sequence). The CDR3 has 16 amino acids. V was clipped by 1 base and J by 0 bases; unmatched bases: 2.

The chain couples TRBV19 to TRBJ2-3; D perhaps matches TRBD1 (6 bases). Germline lookup yields CDR1 LNHDA and CDR2 SQIVND (reference sequence). Trimming cost V 3 bases and J 0 bases, with 10 bases left between them. The CDR3 totals 15 residues. This CDR3 is CASSIGTPSTDTQYF. The DNA of the CDR3 is TGTGCCAGTAGTATTGGGACACCTAGCACAGATACGCAGTATTTT. The full variable domain, completed using reference TRBV19 and TRBJ2-3, is DGGITQSPKYLFRKEGQNVTLSCEQNLNHDAMYWYRQDPGQGLRLIYYSQIVNDFQKGDIAEGYSVSREKKESFPLTVTSAQKNPTAFYLCASSIGTPSTDTQYFGPGTRLTVL.

The chain joins TRBV5-4 to TRBJ2-3, with D unresolved. The V gene's germline CDR1 is SGHNT and CDR2 YYREEE (reference sequence). The CDR3 sequence is 12 residues long. V was clipped by 1 base and J by 0 bases, with 0 bases between them. The DNA of the CDR3 is TGTGCCAGCAGCTTGAGCACAGATACGCAGTATTTT. This translates into CASSLSTDTQYF.

The CDR3 region is CASSHIDRDSGNTIYF. As DNA, the CDR3 is TGTGCCAGCAGCCATATTGACAGAGACTCTGGAAACACCATATATTTT. V usage is TRBV5-6 and J usage is TRBJ1-3; possible D gene TRBD1, 5 bases. V was trimmed by 4 bases and J by 0 bases, leaving 14 bases between them. The germline V gene encodes CDR1 SGHDT and CDR2 YYEEEE. CDR3 length: 16 residues.

V and J are TRBV30 and TRBJ1-5; no definite D call. V shed 5 bases and J shed 3 bases, with 11 bases lying between them. Germline V gives CDR1 GTSNPN, CDR2 SVGIG (reference sequence). The CDR3 runs to 13 residues. In DNA, the CDR3 is TGTGCCTGGGAAGCGGATCCCAATCAGCCCCAGCATTTT. It is translated as CAWEADPNQPQHF.

The gene calls are TRBV6-5 and TRBJ1-6; 10 positions match TRBD1. Trimming cost V 6 bases and J 5 bases; bases outside gene matches: 4. Per the germline V gene, CDR1 is MNHEY and CDR2 is SVGAGI. The CDR3 extends over 15 amino acids. CDR3 region: CASRLGQGDNSPLHF. The CDR3 DNA is TGTGCCAGCAGGCTCGGACAGGGGGATAATTCACCCCTCCACTTT.

The chain carries TRBV7-2 and TRBJ1-1, with D possibly being TRBD1 (5 bases). Germline values: CDR1 SGHTA, CDR2 FQGNSA. The V gene lost 6 bases and the J gene lost 11 bases, with 19 bases spanning the gap. The CDR3 has 13 residues. The CDR3 region has the DNA TGTGCCAGCAGTCGCCGGGGTCAGGGATGGGCTTTCTTT. Its translation: CASSRRGQGWAFF. The full variable domain, in which reference TRBV7-2 and TRBJ1-1 provide the parts outside the CDR3, is GAGVSQSPSNKVTEKGKDVELRCDPISGHTALYWYRQSLGQGLEFLIYFQGNSAPDKSGLPSDRFSAERTGGSVSTLTIQRTQQEDSAVYLCASSRRGQGWAFFGQGTRLTVV.

The V gene is TRBV18, the J gene TRBJ1-2, with a possible D match to TRBD1 (5 bases). From germline, CDR1 is KGHSH and CDR2 LQKENI. The CDR3 runs to 14 residues. V lost 1 base to trimming and J lost 5 bases, with 11 bases between them. The CDR3 DNA follows: TGTGCCAGCTCACCACAGCAGGGAGGGTATGGCTACACCTTC. This sequence encodes CASSPQQGGYGYTF. The variable domain in full, completed from reference TRBV18 and TRBJ1-2, reads NAGVMQNPRHLVRRRGQEARLRCSPMKGHSHVYWYRQLPEEGLKFMVYLQKENIIDESGMPKERFSAEFPKEGPSILRIQQVVRGDSAAYFCASSPQQGGYGYTFGSGTRLTVV.

The CDR3 DNA reads as TGCAGTGCTAGTCCTATCGGGCTAGCGGGAAACAATGAGCAGTTCTTC. Encoded protein: CSASPIGLAGNNEQFF. The rearrangement uses TRBV20-1 and TRBJ2-1; 9 bases line up with TRBD2. The ends lost 3 bases at V and 5 bases at J; junction bases unmatched: 11. The CDR3 runs to 16 residues. From germline, CDR1 is DFQATT and CDR2 SNEGSKA (reference sequence).

The genes are TRBV5-4 and TRBJ2-5; D may be TRBD2 (5 bases). Germline-derived CDR1 and CDR2 are SGHNT and YYREEE (reference sequence). The CDR3 runs 15 residues. V gave up 4 bases and J gave up 5 bases, with 18 bases separating them. The CDR3 sequence is CASSLSTNNQETQYF. CDR3 DNA: TGTGCCAGCAGCCTCTCGACTAACAATCAGGAGACCCAGTACTTC.

The V gene is TRBV4-3, the J gene TRBJ2-2; D might be TRBD1 or TRBD2, each matching 5 bases. V was pared by 3 bases and J by 3 bases, with 14 bases between. The CDR3 sequence is 16 residues long. Germline-derived CDR1 and CDR2 are LGHNA and YSLEER. The CDR3 nucleotides are TGCGCCAGCAGCCACGAATCCGGGACCCACACCGGGGAGCTGTTTTTT. It specifies CASSHESGTHTGELFF.

This clone was detected only once. It may be a read error: a sequence one base away is much more abundant. The rearrangement links TRBV11-3 to TRBJ1-1, with a possible D match to TRBD1 (5 bases). The CDR3 extends over 13 amino acids. CDR1 and CDR2 from the germline V gene are SGHNT and YENEEA. The V end was cut by 0 bases, the J end by 4 bases, with 6 bases between. CDR3 nucleotides: TGTGCCAGCAGCTTAGAGGGGGGCACTGAAGCTTTCTTT. This codes for CASSLEGGTEAFF.

A note on this clone: The junction shows a germline mismatch at one end, possibly a read error. This chain uses TRBV24-1 with TRBJ2-7, with 8 bases matching TRBD1. In germline, CDR1 is KGHDR, CDR2 SFDVKD. The CDR3 has 10 residues. The CDR3 loop is CARLWTGWDF. The CDR3 DNA follows: TGTGCCAGGCTATGGACAGGGTGGGACTTC.

CDR3 loop: CASSTGPNTEAFF. The CDR3 DNA sequence: TGTGCCAGTAGTACCGGACCGAACACTGAAGCTTTCTTT. This rearrangement joins TRBV19 to TRBJ1-1, with D uncertain. The CDR3 runs to 13 residues. Between the trimmed V and J ends, which lost 4 bases and 1 base, there was a span of 7 bases. Germline V gene data show CDR1 as LNHDA and CDR2 as SQIVND (reference sequence).

This clone was seen just once. The V and J genes are TRBV27 and TRBJ2-7, with TRBD2 identical over 11 bases. Trimming cost V 7 bases and J 2 bases; bases outside gene matches: 4. The germline V gene encodes CDR1 MNHEY and CDR2 SMNVEV (reference sequence). The CDR3 covers 14 residues. CDR3: CASKTSGGAYEQYF. The CDR3 DNA follows: TGTGCCAGCAAAACTAGCGGGGGAGCCTACGAGCAGTACTTC.

The genes are TRBV19 and TRBJ2-2; possible D gene TRBD2, 6 bases. The CDR3 covers 12 residues. The V gene's germline CDR1 is LNHDA and CDR2 SQIVND (reference sequence). V lost 9 bases, J lost 6 bases, and 11 bases lay in between. In DNA form, the CDR3 reads TGTGCCAGCCCCGCGGGGTCCGGGGAGCTGTTTTTT. It specifies CASPAGSGELFF.

The rearrangement uses TRBV6-6 and TRBJ1-1; weak D call: TRBD1 (6 bases). V was pared by 2 bases and J by 11 bases, with 18 bases between. The CDR3 runs 14 residues. CDR1 is MNHNY and CDR2 is SVGAGI in the germline V gene (reference sequence). This chain's CDR3 is CASSYPQGLGRAFF. The CDR3 bases are TGTGCCAGCAGTTACCCACAGGGCTTGGGTAGGGCTTTCTTT.

The rearrangement uses TRBV27 and TRBJ2-7, with D possibly TRBD2 on 5 matching bases. Germline CDR1 reads MNHEY; CDR2 reads SMNVEV (reference sequence). V lost 2 bases and J 5 bases, leaving 16 bases between the germline ends. The CDR3 contains 15 residues. CDR3: CASSLNRVNGDEQYF. CDR3 nucleotide sequence: TGTGCCAGCAGTTTAAATCGGGTTAACGGGGACGAGCAGTACTTC.

This chain links TRBV19 with TRBJ2-7; weak D call: TRBD1 (5 bases). The V end lost 7 bases, the J end lost 0 bases, and 13 bases lay between the germline ends. CDR1 and CDR2 (germline): LNHDA, SQIVND (reference sequence). This CDR3 region has 14 residues. The CDR3 here is CASMQSGISYEQYF. CDR3 nucleotides: TGTGCCAGTATGCAGTCAGGGATCTCCTACGAGCAGTACTTC.

This chain links TRBV19 with TRBJ2-7; D call uncertain. Germline V gene lookup returns CDR1 LNHDA and CDR2 SQIVND (reference sequence). Trimming stripped 2 bases from V and 1 base from J, with 9 bases between. The CDR3 is 14 residues long. The CDR3 sequence is CASSISGPSYEQYF. The CDR3 DNA reads as TGTGCCAGTAGTATATCGGGTCCTTCCTACGAGCAGTACTTC. The full variable domain, with the rest looked up from reference TRBV19 and TRBJ2-7, is DGGITQSPKYLFRKEGQNVTLSCEQNLNHDAMYWYRQDPGQGLRLIYYSQIVNDFQKGDIAEGYSVSREKKESFPLTVTSAQKNPTAFYLCASSISGPSYEQYFGPGTRLTVT.

This clone has only one observation. This sequence joins TRBV20-1 and TRBJ1-2; D remains unclear. CDR1 and CDR2 (germline): DFQATT, SNEGSKA (reference sequence). CDR3 length: 11 amino acids. The V and J ends lost 1 base and 8 bases respectively, with 8 bases between them. The CDR3 protein is CSARVYEGYTF. The CDR3 region has the DNA TGCAGTGCTAGAGTTTACGAGGGCTACACCTTC.

The gene calls are TRBV10-3 and TRBJ2-2, with TRBD2 identical over 10 bases. The CDR3 contains 15 residues. V gave up 7 bases and J gave up 3 bases; unmatched junction bases: 5. Germline V gene sequence: CDR1 ENHRY, CDR2 SYGVKD. The CDR3 DNA reads TGTGCCATCAAAGCGGGAGGGCCCGACACCGGGGAGCTGTTTTTT. Amino acid sequence: CAIKAGGPDTGELFF.

This chain uses TRBV19 with TRBJ1-2; TRBD1 might be the D (5 bases). CDR3 length equals 14 residues. The V gene's germline CDR1 is LNHDA and CDR2 SQIVND (reference sequence). V was clipped by 10 bases and J by 4 bases, with 19 bases between them. The DNA for the CDR3 is TGTGCCACGAAAGGGGTCAGGGATGGCTATGGCTACACCTTC. It codes for CATKGVRDGYGYTF.

This chain joins TRBV6-2 or TRBV6-3 and TRBJ2-5; 7 positions agree with TRBD1. The CDR3 loop spans 16 amino acids. Germline CDR1 and CDR2: MNHEY and SVGEGT. V lost 6 bases, J lost 2 bases, and 12 bases stayed unmatched. The chain's CDR3 is CASSPGTVNRQETQYF. CDR3 DNA sequence: TGTGCCAGCAGCCCCGGGACAGTGAATCGGCAAGAGACCCAGTACTTC.

The rearrangement uses TRBV5-5 and TRBJ1-3; D is unclear. V lost 3 bases, J lost 0 bases, and 10 bases lay in between. The V gene's germline CDR1 is SGHKS and CDR2 YYEKEE (reference sequence). The CDR3 length is 15 residues. The CDR3, as DNA: TGTGCCAGCAGCTGGGAGGACTTCTCTGGAAACACCATATATTTT. This translates into CASSWEDFSGNTIYF.

The chain combines TRBV10-2 with TRBJ1-6; 8 positions match TRBD1. Germline values: CDR1 WSHSY, CDR2 SAAADI. The CDR3 has 13 residues. V shed 7 bases, J shed 7 bases, and the junction held 3 bases outside the gene matches. CDR3 protein: CASNGQGNSPLHF. In DNA, the CDR3 is TGCGCCAGCAACGGACAGGGAAATTCACCCCTCCACTTT.

The rearrangement links TRBV20-1 to TRBJ2-7, with D unclear. The CDR3 covers 13 residues. Deletions cut 3 bases from V and 6 bases from J, with 15 bases between. The germline gives CDR1 DFQATT, CDR2 SNEGSKA (reference sequence). CDR3 residues: CSASFDFPGEQYF. The CDR3 DNA reads as TGCAGTGCTAGTTTTGACTTCCCAGGCGAGCAGTACTTC.